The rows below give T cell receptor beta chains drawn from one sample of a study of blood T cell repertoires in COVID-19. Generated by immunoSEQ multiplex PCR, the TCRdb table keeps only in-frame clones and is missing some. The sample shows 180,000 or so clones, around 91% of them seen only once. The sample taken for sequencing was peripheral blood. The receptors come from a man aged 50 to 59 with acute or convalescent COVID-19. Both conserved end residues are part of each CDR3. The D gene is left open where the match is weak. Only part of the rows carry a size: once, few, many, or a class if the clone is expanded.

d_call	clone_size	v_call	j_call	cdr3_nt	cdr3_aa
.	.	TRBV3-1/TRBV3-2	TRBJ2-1	TGTGCCAGCAGGGAGTACAATGAGCAGTTCTTC	CASREYNEQFF
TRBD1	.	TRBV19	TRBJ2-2	TGTGCCAGTAGTTTTGACAGGGTGGCCGGGGAGCTGTTTTTT	CASSFDRVAGELFF
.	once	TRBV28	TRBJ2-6	TGTGCCAGCAGCCTCCCGAGTGGTGGGGCCAACGTCCTGACTTTC	CASSLPSGGANVLTF
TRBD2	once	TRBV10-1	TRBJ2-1	TGCGCCAGCAGTATCTCGGCTAGCGGGAGGGCAAATGAGCAGTTCTTC	CASSISASGRANEQFF
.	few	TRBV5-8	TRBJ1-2	TGTGCCAGCAGCATCGTGGGGAGGGTCTATGGCTACACCTTC	CASSIVGRVYGYTF
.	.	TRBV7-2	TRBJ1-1	TGTGCCAGCAGCTTAAACAGGGTAACAACTGAAGCTTTCTTT	CASSLNRVTTEAFF
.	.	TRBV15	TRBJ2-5	TGTGCCACCAGCAGAGGAGTACAAGAGACCCAGTACTTC	CATSRGVQETQYF
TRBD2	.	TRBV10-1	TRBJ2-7	TGCGCCAGCAGTGGAGGACTAGCGGGAGGGCCGGGGTACGAGCAGTACTTC	CASSGGLAGGPGYEQYF
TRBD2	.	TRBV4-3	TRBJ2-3	TGCGCCAGCAGCCGGGGACTAGCGGGGGGGCCCCGCACAGATACGCAGTATTTT	CASSRGLAGGPRTDTQYF
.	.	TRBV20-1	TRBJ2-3	TGCAGTGAGCAGGGAGGTGGTACGCAGTATTTT	CSEQGGGTQYF
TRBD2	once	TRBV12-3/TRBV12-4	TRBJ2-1	TGTGCCAGCAGTGGAGGGACTAGCCGTGAGCAGTTCTTC	CASSGGTSREQFF
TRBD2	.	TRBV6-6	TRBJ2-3	TGTGCCAGCAGTTACCCCGGCGGACTAGCAGATACGCAGTATTTT	CASSYPGGLADTQYF
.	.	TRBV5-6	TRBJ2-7	TGTGCCAGCAGCTTCATAGGAGCCTACGAGCAGTACTTC	CASSFIGAYEQYF
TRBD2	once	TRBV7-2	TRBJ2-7	TGTGCCAGCAGCTCCGGACTAGCGGGGGGCGAGCAGTACTTC	CASSSGLAGGEQYF
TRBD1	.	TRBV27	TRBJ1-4	TGTGCCAGCAGTCCATTGACAGGGGGTAAGGAAAAACTGTTTTTT	CASSPLTGGKEKLFF
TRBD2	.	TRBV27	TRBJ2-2	TGTGCCAGCAGTTTATCGAGTAGACTAGCGGGAGCTTCGCGGGGCACCGGGGAGCTGTTTTTT	CASSLSSRLAGASRGTGELFF
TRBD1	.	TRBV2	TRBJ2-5	TGTGCCAGCACCGGACAGGGTGTAAAAGAGACCCAGTACTTC	CASTGQGVKETQYF
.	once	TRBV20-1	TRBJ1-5	TGCAGTGCTAGTCTGGGGCCTAGCAATCAGCCCCAGCATTTT	CSASLGPSNQPQHF
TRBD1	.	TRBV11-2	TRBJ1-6	TGTGCCAGCAGCCGCACAGGGGGCAATTCACCCCTCCACTTT	CASSRTGGNSPLHF
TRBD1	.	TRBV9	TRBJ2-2	TGTGCCAGCAGCGCCCAGGGACAGGGATACACCGGGGAGCTGTTTTTT	CASSAQGQGYTGELFF
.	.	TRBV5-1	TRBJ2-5	TGCGCCAGCAGCCAATTCCAGGGGGAGACCCAGTACTTC	CASSQFQGETQYF
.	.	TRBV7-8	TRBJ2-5	TGTGCCAGCAGCCTCCTCCAAGAGACCCAGTACTTC	CASSLLQETQYF
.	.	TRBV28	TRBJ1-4	TGTGCCAGCAGGGAGGGGCGCGGAGAAAAACTGTTTTTT	CASREGRGEKLFF
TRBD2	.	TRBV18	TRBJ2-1	TGTGCCAGCTCCCAAACCGGGGGGACCTCCTACAATGAGCAGTTCTTC	CASSQTGGTSYNEQFF
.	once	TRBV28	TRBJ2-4	TGTGCCAGCACTTCTGGCTACATTCAGTACTTC	CASTSGYIQYF
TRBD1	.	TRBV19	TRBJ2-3	TGTGCCAGTAGCAACCGGGACAGGGGGCAGTATACGCAGTATTTT	CASSNRDRGQYTQYF
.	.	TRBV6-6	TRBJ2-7	TGTGCCAGCAGTTACGGGATCGGACAGTACTCCGAGCAGTACTTC	CASSYGIGQYSEQYF
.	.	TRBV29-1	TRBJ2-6	TGCAGCGTTGCTCCAGGGTTTCCCTCTGGGGCCAACGTCCTGACTTTC	CSVAPGFPSGANVLTF
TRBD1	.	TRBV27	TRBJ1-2	TGTGCCAGCAGTCAGACCGGGACAGACTTCCTCAGGGATGGCTACACCTTC	CASSQTGTDFLRDGYTF
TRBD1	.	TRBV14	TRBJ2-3	TGTGCCAGCAGCCCGGACAGGGTGGGGGATACGCAGTATTTT	CASSPDRVGDTQYF
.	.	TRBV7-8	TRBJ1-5	TGTGCCAGCAGCCTGTACCTGGGCGATCAGCCCCAGCATTTT	CASSLYLGDQPQHF
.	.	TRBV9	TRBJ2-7	TGTGCCAGCAGCGGGGGGGAAACAGTCCACGAGCAGTACTTC	CASSGGETVHEQYF
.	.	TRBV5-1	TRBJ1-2	TGCGCCAGCAGCTTTGATGGACGGGAGAACTATGGCTACACCTTC	CASSFDGRENYGYTF
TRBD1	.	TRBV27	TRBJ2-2	TGTGCCAGTCGGAGCCGGACAGGAAACACCGGGGAGCTGTTTTTT	CASRSRTGNTGELFF
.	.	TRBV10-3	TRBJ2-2	TGTGCCATCAGTGAGTCCTTAGCGCGCACCGGGGAGCTGTTTTTT	CAISESLARTGELFF
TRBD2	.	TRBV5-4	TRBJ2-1	TGTGCCAGCAGCTTGGTTACTAGCGGGAGGGGGGATGAGCAGTTCTTC	CASSLVTSGRGDEQFF
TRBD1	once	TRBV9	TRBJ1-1	TGTGCCAGCAGCGCGGGACAGAGTGAAGCTTTCTTT	CASSAGQSEAFF
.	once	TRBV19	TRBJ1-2	TGTGCCAGTAACCGGGGGGAGAACTATGGCTACACCTTC	CASNRGENYGYTF
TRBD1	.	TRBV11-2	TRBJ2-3	TGTGCCAGCAGCTTAACAGGGGCGATCACAGATACGCAGTATTTT	CASSLTGAITDTQYF
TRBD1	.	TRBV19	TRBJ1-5	TGTGCCAGCGAGGGACAGGGGTATCAGCCCCAGCATTTT	CASEGQGYQPQHF
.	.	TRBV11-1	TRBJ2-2	TGTGCCAGCAGCTTAGAAGGGGGTGACACCGGGGAGCTGTTTTTT	CASSLEGGDTGELFF
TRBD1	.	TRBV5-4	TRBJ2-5	TGTGCCAGCAGCTTGGGGCCGGGACAGAACCAAGAGACCCAGTACTTC	CASSLGPGQNQETQYF
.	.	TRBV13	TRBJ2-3	TGTGCCTCCCGAAAGAGGGCTAGCACAGATACGCAGTATTTT	CASRKRASTDTQYF
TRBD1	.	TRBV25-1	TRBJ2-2	TGTGCCAGCAGTGACCCGGGACAGGGGGTATCGAACACCGGGGAGCTGTTTTTT	CASSDPGQGVSNTGELFF
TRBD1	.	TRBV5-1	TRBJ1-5	TGCGCCAGCAGCGAGGGACAGGGACGCAATCAGCCCCAGCATTTT	CASSEGQGRNQPQHF
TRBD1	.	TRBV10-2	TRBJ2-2	TGCGCCAGCATCGGGACAGCCAACACCGGGGAGCTGTTTTTT	CASIGTANTGELFF
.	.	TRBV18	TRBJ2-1	TGTGCCAGCTCGACGGGACACCCATCCTACAATGAGCAGTTCTTC	CASSTGHPSYNEQFF
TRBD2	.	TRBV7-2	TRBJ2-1	TGTGCCAGCAGGTTAGCGGGAGGGCCGAGTGAGCAGTTCTTC	CASRLAGGPSEQFF
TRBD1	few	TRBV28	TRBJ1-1	TGTGCCAGCAGTCCGACAGGGAGCACTGAAGCTTTCTTT	CASSPTGSTEAFF
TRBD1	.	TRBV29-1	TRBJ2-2	TGCAGCGCGTCCAGGGGGCTCGAGGAGCTGTTTTTT	CSASRGLEELFF
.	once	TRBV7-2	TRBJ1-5	TGTGCCAGCAGCACCAGTGGCCGAAATAGCAATCAGCCCCAGCATTTT	CASSTSGRNSNQPQHF
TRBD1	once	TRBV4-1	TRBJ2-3	TGCGCCAGCAGCGGACAGGTTTCAGATACGCAGTATTTT	CASSGQVSDTQYF
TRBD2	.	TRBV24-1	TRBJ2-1	TGTGCCACCAGTGATCGACTAGCGGGGGGGCTCAATGAGCAGTTCTTC	CATSDRLAGGLNEQFF
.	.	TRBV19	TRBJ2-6	TGTGCCACCCGAGCCTCTAACTCTGGGGCCAACGTCCTGACTTTC	CATRASNSGANVLTF
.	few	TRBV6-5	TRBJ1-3	TGTGCCAGCAGGAAACAGGGAACAGGAAACACCATATATTTT	CASRKQGTGNTIYF
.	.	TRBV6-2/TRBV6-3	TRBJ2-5	TGTGCCAGCAGTAACCGGGACAATCGGGAGACCCAGTACTTC	CASSNRDNRETQYF
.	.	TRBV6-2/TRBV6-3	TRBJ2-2	TGTGCCAGCAGCCAACAGGGAGCCGGGGAGCTGTTTTTT	CASSQQGAGELFF
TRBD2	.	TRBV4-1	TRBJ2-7	TGCGCCAGCAGCCCCCGGACTAGCGGCTACGAGCAGTACTTC	CASSPRTSGYEQYF
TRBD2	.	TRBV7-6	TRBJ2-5	TGTGCCAGCAGCTTAGGGGCGGGAGGATCCCAAGAGACCCAGTACTTC	CASSLGAGGSQETQYF
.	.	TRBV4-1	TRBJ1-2	TGCGCCAGCAGCCAAGCACAGGAGATCACTAACTATGGCTACACCTTC	CASSQAQEITNYGYTF